This T cell receptor beta chain was captured by sequencing in a study of Graves' ophthalmopathy and Graves' hyperthyroidism. Additional autoimmune diseases, uncontrolled infections, pregnancy or lactation disqualified patients. Orbital computed tomography, thyroid ultrasound, TRAb, serum thyroxine and clinical symptoms formed the basis of diagnosis. Isolation of PBMCs was performed using 9.5 to 10 ml of fresh peripheral blood. Study-level points and caveats: Clonotypes were expanded in thyroid at above 0.001 frequency, and most also appeared in blood.

There are many counts of this clonotype. Its antigen is undetermined. The V and J ends lost 4 bases and 5 bases respectively, with 16 bases between them. CDR3 length equals 16 residues. Germline CDR1 SGHRS, CDR2 YFSETQ. From RNA, the CDR3 regions of TCR beta chains were amplified and sequenced. Scientists carried out first-round RT-PCR using HTBI primers and then a second-round multiplex PCR. TCRdb recomputed calls from the multiplex PCR reads with MiXCR, one row per CDR3 protein. The sample includes hundreds of thousands of distinct CDR3 sequences, about a fifth of them seen just once. V usage is TRBV5-1 and J usage is TRBJ1-6; tentative D call: TRBD1 (5 bases). The clonotype was recovered from a woman between 18 and 29 years old with stable Graves' hyperthyroidism. Some clones in this sample may be carry-over from other donors' samples. The sample taken for sequencing was peripheral blood. CDR3 residues: CASSNPDIGNNSPLHF. CDR3 sequence (DNA): TGCGCCAGCAGCAATCCGGACATCGGAAATAATTCACCCCTCCACTTT.